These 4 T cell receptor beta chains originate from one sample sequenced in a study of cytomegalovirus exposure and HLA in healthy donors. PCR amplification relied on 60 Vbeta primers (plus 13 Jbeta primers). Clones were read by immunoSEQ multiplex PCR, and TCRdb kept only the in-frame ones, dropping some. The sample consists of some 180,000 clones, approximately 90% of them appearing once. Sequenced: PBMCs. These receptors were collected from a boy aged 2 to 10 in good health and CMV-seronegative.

CDR3 in amino acids: CASSLAQGNQPQHF. The CDR3 bases are TGTGCCAGCAGCTTGGCCCAGGGCAATCAGCCCCAGCATTTT. The chain links TRBV5-8 to TRBJ1-5; D unresolved. The CDR3 has 14 amino acids. CDR1 is SGHTS and CDR2 is YDEGEE in the germline V gene. Deletions cut 0 bases from V and 2 bases from J, with 6 bases between.

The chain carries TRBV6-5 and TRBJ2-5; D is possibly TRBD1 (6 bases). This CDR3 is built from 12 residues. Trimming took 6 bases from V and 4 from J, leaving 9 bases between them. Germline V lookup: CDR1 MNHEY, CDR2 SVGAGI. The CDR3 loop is CASRDSGETQYF. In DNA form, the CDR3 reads TGTGCCAGCAGGGACAGTGGAGAGACCCAGTACTTC.

CDR3 protein: CASSLPQTGMNTEAFF. The CDR3 DNA is TGTGCCAGCAGTTTGCCGCAGACAGGTATGAACACTGAAGCTTTCTTT. The J gene is TRBJ1-1, the V gene TRBV28; weak D call: TRBD1 (6 bases). There are 16 residues in the CDR3. Trimming pared 3 bases from V and 0 bases from J, leaving 14 bases between. CDR1 and CDR2 from the germline V gene are MDHEN and SYDVKM.

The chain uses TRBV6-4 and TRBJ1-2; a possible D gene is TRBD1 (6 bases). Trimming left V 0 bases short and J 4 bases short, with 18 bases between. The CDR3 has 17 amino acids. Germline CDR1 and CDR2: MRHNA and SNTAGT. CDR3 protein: CASSDSSDGGGPYGYTF. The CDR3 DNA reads TGTGCCAGCAGTGACTCGAGTGACGGTGGGGGCCCCTATGGCTACACCTTC.